The entry below describes one T cell receptor beta chain. V was cut by 2 bases and J by 5 bases, with 8 bases left in between. From germline, CDR1 is KGHDR and CDR2 SFDVKD. The CDR3 extends over 13 amino acids. Original processing notes: By means of reference gene primer amplification, nucleated cell counts were estimated. Sequencing used immunoSEQ multiplex PCR; TCRdb keeps in-frame clones, though not all of them. V and J calls and clone size come straight from that table; D and trimming were deduced from the DNA. The sample records 16,000 or so clones, approximately 90% being singletons. This entry comes from a study of blood T cell repertoires in COVID-19. Study context: PBMCs, B-cell-depleted T cells, or T cells were the source of the cDNA or gDNA that made up the material.

The TCR originated in a man older than 75 with acute or convalescent COVID-19. The V gene is TRBV24-1, the J gene TRBJ2-5, with a possible D match to TRBD1 (7 bases). The sample consisted of peripheral blood. CDR3 protein: CATSDSGGETQYF. DNA for the CDR3: TGTGCCACCAGTGATTCAGGGGGGGAGACCCAGTACTTC.